This TCR beta chain was profiled in a study of blood T cell repertoires in COVID-19. Whole-study context: T cells, B-cell-depleted T cells, or PBMCs supplied cDNA or gDNA.

This clone was counted a few times. TCRdb's table, derived via immunoSEQ multiplex PCR, lists solely in-frame clones and lacks some. The table has under 55,000 clones, around 80% seen once. V lost 5 bases to trimming and J lost 10 bases; unmatched junction nucleotides: 7. CDR3 length: 13 residues. This clonotype was obtained from a man aged 70-80 years with acute or convalescent COVID-19. This rearrangement joins TRBV12-3 or TRBV12-4 to TRBJ1-4; 7 nucleotides line up with TRBD1. Sample: peripheral blood. The CDR3: CASSVTGTAKLFF. The CDR3 nucleotides read TGTGCCAGCAGTGTAACAGGGACAGCAAAACTGTTTTTT.